A single sample is the source of the 32 T cell receptor beta chains below, sequenced in a study of CD8 T cells in ankylosing spondylitis. MiXCR was run by TCRdb on the 5' RACE reads, yielding one entry per CDR3 protein. The table has 700,000 or so distinct CDR3 sequences, around a fifth seen once; the top ten hold roughly a fifth. These receptors' antigens are unknown. Study-level findings and limits: Characteristic of ankylosing spondylitis blood, it appeared, was a TCR beta motif comprising roughly 8 highly homologous variants.

Sequenced input: blood, either unsorted or a sorted T cell fraction (not recorded which). These receptor sequences come from a male donor with ankylosing spondylitis.

The V and J genes are TRBV7-2 and TRBJ2-7; 9 bases are a match to TRBD2. This CDR3 spans 16 amino acids. The ends lost 4 bases at V and 1 base at J; junction bases unmatched: 8. Germline V CDR1 and CDR2: SGHTA, FQGNSA. In DNA, the CDR3 is TGTGCCAGCAGCTCGGAGGGGACTAGCCAATCCTACGAGCAGTACTTC. Its translation: CASSSEGTSQSYEQYF.

The genes are TRBV12-3 or TRBV12-4 and TRBJ2-3; D possibly corresponds to TRBD1 (6 bases). The germline V and J ends were trimmed by 2 bases and 0 bases, with 15 bases remaining between them. This CDR3 is built from 17 residues. Here the CDR3 reads CASSLSRGGSSTDTQYF. The CDR3 region has the DNA TGTGCCAGCAGTTTAAGCAGGGGTGGGAGTAGCACAGATACGCAGTATTTT.

This clonotype was recorded many times. The rearrangement links TRBV11-2 to TRBJ2-1; 7 bases match TRBD2. The V segment lost 4 bases and the J segment 6 bases; nucleotides outside the gene matches: 12. The CDR3 runs to 16 residues. The germline CDR1 and CDR2 sequences are SGHAT and FQNNGV. The CDR3 region is CASSWVGLADPNEQFF. The CDR3 DNA follows: TGTGCCAGCAGCTGGGTCGGGCTAGCGGACCCCAATGAGCAGTTCTTC.

There are a few counts of this clonotype. CDR3 in amino acids: CASSFREETQYF. CDR3 in DNA: TGTGCCAGCAGTTTTCGGGAAGAGACCCAGTACTTC. V is TRBV12-3 or TRBV12-4 and J is TRBJ2-5; D not resolved. This CDR3 is built from 12 residues. V lost 3 bases and J lost 3, with 5 bases in between.

The chain employs TRBV28 and TRBJ2-7; 9 bases fit TRBD1. With 5 bases clipped from V and 5 bases from J, the junction kept 22 bases outside the gene matches. The CDR3 totals 19 residues. CDR1 and CDR2 (germline): MDHEN, SYDVKM. DNA of the CDR3: TGTGCCAGCAGTCAAAGTCCCGGGACAGGGTTTGGTGGGTCCCACGAGCAGTACTTC. Encoded protein: CASSQSPGTGFGGSHEQYF.

Points on this clonotype: At one end, the junction sequence differs from germline, possibly due to a read error. The chain is built from TRBV5-1 and TRBJ1-1, with a weak D call TRBD1 (5 bases). The CDR3 loop spans 14 amino acids. Germline V lookup: CDR1 SGHRS, CDR2 YFSETQ. The CDR3 sequence: CACSLGTGQGVAFF. CDR3 in DNA: TGCGCCTGCAGCTTGGGCACGGGGCAGGGAGTAGCTTTCTTT.

This chain joins TRBV30 and TRBJ2-7; no definite D call. The germline CDR1 and CDR2 sequences are GTSNPN and SVGIG (reference sequence). V shed 2 bases and J shed 1 base, with 9 bases lying between them. The CDR3 has 13 residues. The DNA for the CDR3 is TGTGCCTGGAGTAAACTGTTATCCTACGAGCAGTACTTC. This sequence encodes CAWSKLLSYEQYF.

This clonotype has more than one count but fewer than ten. V is TRBV28 and J is TRBJ2-1, with D hard to call. V lost 3 bases, J lost 10 bases, and 7 bases lay in between. Germline V lookup: CDR1 MDHEN, CDR2 SYDVKM. The CDR3 covers 11 residues. The CDR3 nucleotides read TGTGCCAGCAGTTTTTATTTAGAGCAGTTCTTC. Its translation is CASSFYLEQFF. Based on the CDR3 plus reference TRBV28 and TRBJ2-1, the full variable domain is DVKVTQSSRYLVKRTGEKVFLECVQDMDHENMFWYRQDPGLGLRLIYFSYDVKMKEKGDIPEGYSVSREKKERFSLILESASTNQTSMYLCASSFYLEQFFGPGTRLTVL.

The rearrangement uses TRBV6-5 and TRBJ2-7; weak D call: TRBD1 (5 bases). Trimming took 4 bases from V and 3 from J, leaving 13 bases between them. CDR3 length: 14 amino acids. CDR1 is MNHEY, CDR2 SVGAGI, per germline. The CDR3 region is CASSSDKSLYEQYF. CDR3 coding DNA: TGTGCCAGCAGTTCGGACAAGTCTCTCTACGAGCAGTACTTC.

This clonotype was seen only a few times. The chain carries TRBV4-2 and TRBJ2-2; TRBD1 matches at 11 bases. CDR3 length: 15 amino acids. Losses at the gene ends were 3 bases for V and 6 bases for J; bases not matched to a gene: 3. In germline, CDR1 is LGHNA, CDR2 YNFKEQ. CDR3: CASSHPGQGAGELFF. The CDR3 DNA reads as TGTGCCAGCAGCCATCCGGGACAGGGGGCCGGGGAGCTGTTTTTT.

This clonotype was observed a few times. In nucleotides, the CDR3 is TGTGCCACCAGCAGAGATCAAGGCGTCTACAATGAGCAGTTCTTC. Translation: CATSRDQGVYNEQFF. This sequence joins TRBV15 and TRBJ2-1; D is uncertain. This CDR3 has 15 residues. The V gene lost 0 bases and the J gene lost 3 bases, with 9 bases spanning the gap. Germline V gene data show CDR1 as LNHNV and CDR2 as YYDKDF (reference sequence).

This chain links TRBV3-1 with TRBJ2-5; D gene ambiguous. The ends were cut back, 0 bases at V and 2 bases at J, with 7 bases in the middle. The CDR3 contains 14 residues. CDR1 LGHDT and CDR2 YNNKEL come from the germline V gene (reference sequence). CDR3 DNA sequence: TGTGCCAGCAGCCAAGAAGAAGTTCAAGAGACCCAGTACTTC. It translates to CASSQEEVQETQYF.

This rearrangement joins TRBV7-2 to TRBJ2-3; 7 bases map to TRBD2. The germline V gene encodes CDR1 SGHTA and CDR2 FQGNSA. V lost 1 base and J lost 4; bases outside the gene matches: 5. The CDR3 loop spans 15 amino acids. The CDR3 is CASSLVAGVPDTQYF. The CDR3 DNA follows: TGTGCCAGCAGCTTAGTCGCGGGAGTACCAGATACGCAGTATTTT.

This clonotype was seen more than once but under ten times. The CDR3 region is CASSFTGGHEQYF. CDR3 bases: TGCGCCAGCAGCTTTACGGGGGGCCACGAGCAGTACTTC. The chain is built from TRBV5-1 and TRBJ2-7; D possibly corresponds to TRBD2 (7 bases). There are 13 residues in the CDR3. Trimming took 2 bases from V and 5 from J, leaving 11 bases between them. Per germline, CDR1 SGHRS and CDR2 YFSETQ.

This clonotype was observed a single time. The germline gene is not matched at one end of the junction; a read error may be the cause. The chain carries TRBV9 and TRBJ1-5, with D unclear. Germline values: CDR1 SGDLS, CDR2 YYNGEE. CDR3 size: 13 residues. CDR3 coding DNA: TGTGACAGCAGCGTAGATCTGGATCAGCCCCAGCATTTT. Its translation: CDSSVDLDQPQHF.

This rearrangement joins TRBV27 to TRBJ1-5; 8 nucleotides agree with TRBD1. With 7 bases clipped from V and 4 bases from J, the junction kept 12 bases outside the gene matches. The CDR3 is 16 residues long. The germline CDR1 and CDR2 sequences are MNHEY and SMNVEV (reference sequence). CDR3 amino acids: CASMSGGDWVNQPQHF. In DNA, the CDR3 is TGTGCCAGCATGTCAGGGGGCGATTGGGTTAATCAGCCCCAGCATTTT.

This clonotype was observed a handful of times. The chain links TRBV12-3 or TRBV12-4 to TRBJ2-1; D possibly uses TRBD1 or TRBD2 (5 bases each). The CDR3 covers 15 residues. The germline V and J ends were trimmed by 3 bases and 2 bases, with 11 bases remaining between them. In DNA form, the CDR3 reads TGTGCCAGCAGTTTTCGAGGGGCCCCCTACAATGAGCAGTTCTTC. Its translation is CASSFRGAPYNEQFF.

The sample holds a few counts of this clonotype. The chain couples TRBV7-2 to TRBJ2-5; possible D gene TRBD2, 5 bases. CDR1 is SGHTA, CDR2 FQGNSA, per germline. The CDR3 has 13 residues. Trimming stripped 4 bases from V and 4 bases from J, with 10 bases between. This chain's CDR3 is CASSSGNLETQYF. The DNA of the CDR3 is TGTGCCAGCAGCTCCGGGAATTTAGAGACCCAGTACTTC.

This clonotype was detected a few times. The V gene is TRBV29-1, the J gene TRBJ2-1; 13 nucleotides match TRBD2. Germline V gives CDR1 SQVTM, CDR2 ANQGSEA. V trimming: 4 bases; J trimming: 0 bases; junction bases outside the gene matches: 12. The CDR3 spans 19 residues. The CDR3 is CSVVFAWTSGRISYNEQFF. For the CDR3, the DNA is TGCAGCGTTGTTTTCGCGTGGACTAGCGGGAGAATCTCCTACAATGAGCAGTTCTTC.

The V and J genes are TRBV20-1 and TRBJ1-1; no clear D gene. Trimming cost V 6 bases and J 5 bases, with 19 bases left between them. CDR1 is DFQATT, CDR2 SNEGSKA, per germline (reference sequence). The CDR3 spans 14 residues. The CDR3, as DNA: TGCAGTGCCAAGCTGCCAGGCTGGGAAACTGAAGCTTTCTTT. Translation: CSAKLPGWETEAFF.

This clonotype was counted only a few times. The chain has TRBV20-1 and TRBJ1-2; D not certain. This CDR3 comprises 12 residues. Trimming shortened V by 0 bases and J by 4 bases, and 6 bases separated the two germline ends. The germline CDR1 and CDR2 sequences are DFQATT and SNEGSKA (reference sequence). The CDR3 DNA follows: TGCAGTGCTAGAGAGGCCCCCTATGGCTACACCTTC. As protein: CSAREAPYGYTF.

The chain employs TRBV4-3 and TRBJ1-1; D may be TRBD1 (5 bases). Germline values: CDR1 LGHNA, CDR2 YSLEER. The V end lost 1 base, the J end lost 5 bases, and 11 bases lay between the germline ends. The CDR3 spans 14 residues. CDR3 DNA sequence: TGCGCCAGCAGCCAAGCCAGGGAAGGGACTGAAGCTTTCTTT. This sequence encodes CASSQAREGTEAFF.

This clonotype was observed a few times. The rearrangement links TRBV4-1 to TRBJ1-5; D remains ambiguous. The V and J ends lost 3 bases and 4 bases respectively, with 7 bases between them. Germline V CDR1 and CDR2: MGHRA, YSYEKL. The CDR3 runs to 13 residues. The CDR3 DNA follows: TGCGCCAGCAGCCATCCCGGGAATCAGCCCCAGCATTTT. Protein sequence: CASSHPGNQPQHF.

This chain links TRBV4-1 with TRBJ1-2; D is possibly TRBD1 (5 bases). From germline, CDR1 is MGHRA and CDR2 YSYEKL. The germline V and J ends were trimmed by 3 bases and 4 bases, with 15 bases remaining between them. The CDR3 is made up of 15 amino acids. As DNA, the CDR3 is TGCGCCAGCAGCCAGGACCAAACAGGTCTCTATGGCTACACCTTC. It encodes CASSQDQTGLYGYTF.

The table lists this clonotype with a few counts. This rearrangement joins TRBV27 to TRBJ2-5; 10 nucleotides agree with TRBD1. The CDR3 loop spans 17 amino acids. V dropped 3 bases and J dropped 0; count of bases not matched to a gene: 7. Looked up from germline, CDR1 is MNHEY and CDR2 is SMNVEV (reference sequence). The CDR3 region has the DNA TGTGCCAGCAGTTTCCAGGGGGACAGGGGACACCAAGAGACCCAGTACTTC. Translated, it gives CASSFQGDRGHQETQYF.

This clonotype was counted between two and nine times. The chain joins TRBV28 to TRBJ1-5, with TRBD1 matching 9 bases. CDR1 is MDHEN, CDR2 SYDVKM, per germline. CDR3 length: 16 residues. The J segment lost 6 bases and the V segment lost 2 bases, leaving 8 bases of the junction unmatched. The CDR3 loop reads CASSLKRGQGTQPQHF. In DNA form, the CDR3 reads TGTGCCAGCAGTTTAAAAAGAGGACAGGGGACTCAGCCCCAGCATTTT.

This clonotype has only a few counts. The genes are TRBV11-1 and TRBJ1-4; TRBD1 matches 9 bases. V lost 5 bases and J lost 2; bases outside the gene matches: 12. Looked up from germline, CDR1 is SGHAT and CDR2 is FQDESV (reference sequence). CDR3 length: 18 residues. In nucleotides, the CDR3 is TGTGCCAGCAGCACAAATGAAGGACAGGGGAAGACTAATGAAAAACTGTTTTTT. Translation gives CASSTNEGQGKTNEKLFF.

The sample holds a few counts of this clonotype. The chain couples TRBV20-1 to TRBJ2-7, with D perhaps TRBD1 (5 bases). Trimming left V 7 bases short and J 5 bases short, with 21 bases between. The CDR3 runs to 14 residues. Germline lookup yields CDR1 DFQATT and CDR2 SNEGSKA (reference sequence). The chain's CDR3 is CSGLRGQGTHEQYF. The DNA for the CDR3 is TGCAGTGGCCTTAGGGGTCAGGGTACCCACGAGCAGTACTTC.

In its sample, this clonotype was seen a few times. The rearrangement links TRBV5-5 to TRBJ2-1; weak D call: TRBD1 (6 bases). CDR1 is SGHKS and CDR2 is YYEKEE in the germline V gene (reference sequence). Trimming removed 2 bases at V and 8 bases at J, with 11 bases between. The CDR3 spans 13 residues. CDR3 in amino acids: CASSFPRGDEQFF. Written as DNA, the CDR3 is TGTGCCAGCAGCTTTCCCAGGGGCGATGAGCAGTTCTTC.

In this sample, this clonotype turned up a few times. The chain has TRBV12-3 or TRBV12-4 and TRBJ2-3; unclear D gene. V dropped 9 bases and J dropped 0 bases, with 16 bases sitting between them. This CDR3 region has 15 residues. As DNA, the CDR3 is TGTGCCAGTCATATGCGGCCTGCTAGCACAGATACGCAGTATTTT. Translating gives CASHMRPASTDTQYF.

V and J are TRBV4-1 and TRBJ2-7, with no clear D. The CDR3 covers 15 residues. CDR1 MGHRA and CDR2 YSYEKL come from the germline V gene. Trimming left V 0 bases short and J 3 bases short, with 12 bases between. The CDR3 loop reads CASSQDEAVYYEQYF. The CDR3 region has the DNA TGCGCCAGCAGCCAAGATGAGGCAGTCTACTACGAGCAGTACTTC.

There are many counts of this clonotype. Sequence at one end of the junction differs from germline and may be a read error. This chain links TRBV5-1 with TRBJ1-1; D not certain. Germline V CDR1 and CDR2: SGHRS, YFSETQ. The CDR3 length is 13 residues. The CDR3 nucleotides read TGTGCCAGCAGCTTAGGACTGAACACTGAAGCTTTCTTT. As protein: CASSLGLNTEAFF.